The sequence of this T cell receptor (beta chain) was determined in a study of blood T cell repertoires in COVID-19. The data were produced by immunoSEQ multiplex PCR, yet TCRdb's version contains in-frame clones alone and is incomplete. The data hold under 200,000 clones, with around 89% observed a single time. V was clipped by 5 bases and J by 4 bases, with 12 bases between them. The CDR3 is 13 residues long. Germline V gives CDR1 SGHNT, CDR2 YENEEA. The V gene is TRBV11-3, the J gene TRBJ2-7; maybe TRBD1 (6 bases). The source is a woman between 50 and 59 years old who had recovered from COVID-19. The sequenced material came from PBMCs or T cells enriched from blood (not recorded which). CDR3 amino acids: CASSLRGAYEQYF. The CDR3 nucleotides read TGTGCCAGCAGCCTCAGGGGCGCGTACGAGCAGTACTTC.